Presented here are 17 T cell receptor beta chains from one specimen sequenced in a study of T cell clusters in autoimmune cytopenias. Roughly 38,000 genome equivalents of blood DNA were amplified for TRB. TRB rearrangements were amplified by touch-down multiplex PCR with mixed TRB-A/B primers. For each CDR3 protein, TCRdb gives one entry from its re-call of the multiplex PCR reads, without DNA. This sample contains more than 13,000 distinct CDR3 sequences. Sample: peripheral blood. The source of these receptors is a human donor with an autoimmune cytopenia or autoimmune hepatitis (not recorded which).

The V gene is TRBV13, the J gene TRBJ2-4; TCRdb gives TRBD2 as the D gene, but with no DNA this cannot be confirmed. Germline V lookup: CDR1 PRHDT, CDR2 FYEKMQ (reference sequence). CDR3 length: 16 residues. The CDR3 loop reads CASSRGGVLAKNIQYF. Looking up the rest from reference TRBV13 and TRBJ2-4 gives the full variable domain: AAGVIQSPRHLIKEKRETATLKCYPIPRHDTVYWYQQGPGQDPQFLISFYEKMQSDKGSIPDRFSAQQFSDYHSELNMSSLELGDSALYFCASSRGGVLAKNIQYFGAGTRLSVL.

The chain has TRBV6-5 and TRBJ2-1. From germline, CDR1 is MNHEY and CDR2 SVGAGI. The CDR3 length is 12 residues. Here the CDR3 reads CASIAYYNDQFF.

This clonotype is medium-sized (0.01 to 0.1%) by frequency. The genes are TRBV19 and TRBJ2-7; lacking DNA, the TRBD1 call made by TCRdb goes unchecked. Germline values: CDR1 LNHDA, CDR2 SQIVND (reference sequence). The CDR3 length is 14 residues. CDR3 region: CASRKQGAQHEQYF.

Judged by frequency, this clonotype is medium-sized. The V call is TRBV15, the J call TRBJ2-3; the D gene TCRdb calls, TRBD2, cannot be checked with no DNA. The CDR3 sequence is 13 residues long. Germline CDR1 is LNHNV and CDR2 is YYDKDF (reference sequence). The CDR3: CATCSTPGDTQYF.

This chain connects TRBV5-4 to TRBJ1-1; lacking DNA, the TRBD1 call made by TCRdb goes unchecked. Germline V lookup: CDR1 SGHNT, CDR2 YYREEE (reference sequence). The CDR3 sequence is 15 residues long. CDR3 sequence: CASSPWTGGETEAFF.

This rearrangement joins TRBV5-1 to TRBJ2-3; TCRdb selects TRBD1, and the lack of DNA leaves this call unchecked. The CDR3 contains 15 residues. Germline CDR1 and CDR2: SGHRS and YFSETQ. CDR3 region: CASSLAGRGPDTQYF.

The V gene is TRBV6-5, the J gene TRBJ1-5; TCRdb returns TRBD1, unconfirmable since there is no DNA. The CDR3 is made up of 18 amino acids. Germline V gives CDR1 MNHEY, CDR2 SVGAGI. CDR3 residues: CASSEHGAQGASNQPQHF.

J is TRBJ2-7 and V is TRBV5-6; TCRdb reports TRBD2, a call that lacks DNA to check it against. Germline V gene data show CDR1 as SGHDT and CDR2 as YYEEEE. The CDR3 extends over 15 amino acids. CDR3: CASTSGAGPPYEQYF. The full variable domain, completed using reference TRBV5-6 and TRBJ2-7, is DAGVTQSPTHLIKTRGQQVTLRCSPKSGHDTVSWYQQALGQGPQFIFQYYEEEERQRGNFPDRFSGHQFPNYSSELNVNALLLGDSALYLCASTSGAGPPYEQYFGPGTRLTVT.

V is TRBV6-5 and J is TRBJ1-1; the TCRdb D gene call, TRBD1, has no DNA to confirm it. CDR1 is MNHEY, CDR2 SVGAGI, per germline. The CDR3 loop spans 18 amino acids. CDR3 sequence reads: CASSYQGFRVGLNTEAFF.

This rearrangement joins TRBV6-6 to TRBJ2-7; the TCRdb D gene call, TRBD1, has no DNA to confirm it. The CDR3 runs to 14 residues. The germline V gene has CDR1 MNHNY and CDR2 SVGAGI (reference sequence). CDR3 loop: CASSPGDSSYEQYF.

This chain uses TRBV19 with TRBJ1-1; there is no DNA to check the TCRdb D call of TRBD1. The CDR3 has 14 residues. The germline gives CDR1 LNHDA, CDR2 SQIVND (reference sequence). The CDR3 is CASSKSRGNTEAFF.

V usage is TRBV25-1 and J usage is TRBJ2-6. Germline V gene sequence: CDR1 MGHDK, CDR2 SYGVNS. This CDR3 region has 14 residues. This CDR3 reads CASREVAGANVLTF.

V and J are TRBV18 and TRBJ1-5. CDR1 KGHSH and CDR2 LQKENI come from the germline V gene. The CDR3 sequence is 14 residues long. CDR3 protein: CASSRSGGDQPQHF. Supplemented by reference TRBV18 and TRBJ1-5, the full variable domain reads NAGVMQNPRHLVRRRGQEARLRCSPMKGHSHVYWYRQLPEEGLKFMVYLQKENIIDESGMPKERFSAEFPKEGPSILRIQQVVRGDSAAYFCASSRSGGDQPQHFGDGTRLSIL.

V usage is TRBV18 and J usage is TRBJ2-1; lacking DNA, the TRBD2 call made by TCRdb goes unchecked. CDR1 and CDR2 (germline): KGHSH, LQKENI. The CDR3 runs to 16 residues. CDR3 residues: CASSPLAGGVSSEQFF. The full variable domain, its missing parts supplied by reference TRBV18 and TRBJ2-1, is NAGVMQNPRHLVRRRGQEARLRCSPMKGHSHVYWYRQLPEEGLKFMVYLQKENIIDESGMPKERFSAEFPKEGPSILRIQQVVRGDSAAYFCASSPLAGGVSSEQFFGPGTRLTVL.

V usage is TRBV19 and J usage is TRBJ1-1; without DNA, the TCRdb call of TRBD1 cannot be checked. The CDR3 sequence is 14 residues long. Germline V gives CDR1 LNHDA, CDR2 SQIVND (reference sequence). CDR3 protein: CASSRGTGYTEAFF.

This sequence joins TRBV5-5 and TRBJ1-1; TCRdb's D gene call, TRBD1, goes unchecked for lack of DNA. Looked up from germline, CDR1 is SGHKS and CDR2 is YYEKEE (reference sequence). The CDR3 sequence is 14 residues long. This chain's CDR3 is CASSLQAMNTEAFF.

The J gene is TRBJ2-3, the V gene TRBV18. CDR3 length: 13 amino acids. Looked up from germline, CDR1 is KGHSH and CDR2 is LQKENI. The CDR3 loop reads CASSSQSTDTQYF.